The 20 T cell receptor beta chains given below trace back to one sample, sequenced in a study of memory B cells and T cells in multiple sclerosis. These receptors have no identified antigens. Clones were read by immunoSEQ multiplex PCR, and TCRdb kept only the in-frame ones, dropping some. This sample has around 30,000 clones, with roughly 86% found just once. Stimulus-free culture yielded autoproliferating CFSE-dim and non-proliferating CFSE-high T cells, each sequenced separately. Pooled replicate wells came from some 5x10^7 CFSE-labeled PBMCs cultured 7 days without stimulus. The sample comprised PBMCs from blood kept in culture. The receptors derive from a human donor with multiple sclerosis.

CDR3 sequence reads: CASSQGTGGHGNQPQHF. In nucleotides, the CDR3 is TGTGCCAGCAGCCAAGGGACAGGGGGGCATGGCAATCAGCCCCAGCATTTT. The chain links TRBV4-2 to TRBJ1-5; TRBD1 aligns across 10 bases. After removal of 1 base from V and 2 bases from J, the junction contained 5 bases not matched to a gene. This CDR3 is 17 amino acids long. Germline values: CDR1 LGHNA, CDR2 YNFKEQ.

V is TRBV19 and J is TRBJ2-1; 12 bases fit TRBD1. Looked up from germline, CDR1 is LNHDA and CDR2 is SQIVND (reference sequence). CDR3 length equals 18 residues. The V and J ends lost 5 bases and 7 bases, in that order; junction bases with no gene match: 15. The CDR3, as DNA: TGTGCCAGTAGTGGCGTCGGGAGGGGGACAGGGGGCTGGAATGAGCAGTTCTTC. It specifies CASSGVGRGTGGWNEQFF.

The gene calls are TRBV5-1 and TRBJ2-1; TRBD2 aligns across 7 bases. The CDR3 runs 15 residues. Germline trimming cut 4 bases from V and 8 bases from J; bases unmatched to any gene: 12. Per germline, CDR1 SGHRS and CDR2 YFSETQ. In DNA, the CDR3 is TGCGCCAGCAGCCTGACGACTAGCCGGATTGATGAGCAGTTCTTC. This gives the protein CASSLTTSRIDEQFF.

This chain links TRBV5-4 with TRBJ2-7, with D maybe TRBD1 (5 bases). The germline gives CDR1 SGHNT, CDR2 YYREEE (reference sequence). The CDR3 has 14 residues. Trimming removed 3 bases at V and 3 bases at J, with 13 bases between. Here the CDR3 reads CASSSTVPHYEQYF. CDR3 nucleotide sequence: TGTGCCAGCAGCTCGACAGTCCCCCACTACGAGCAGTACTTC.

The chain recombines TRBV10-3 with TRBJ2-3; the D is unclear. V lost 3 bases to trimming and J lost 2 bases, with 9 bases between them. There are 14 residues in the CDR3. Germline CDR1 and CDR2: ENHRY and SYGVKD. The CDR3 coding sequence is TGTGCCATCAGTGAAGGGTCCATCACAGATACGCAGTATTTT. Its translation is CAISEGSITDTQYF.

This clone was counted only a few times. The chain links TRBV28 to TRBJ2-7; no reliable D call. In germline, CDR1 is MDHEN, CDR2 SYDVKM. V was clipped by 6 bases and J by 6 bases, with 9 bases between them. The CDR3 has 11 amino acids. The CDR3 sequence: CASSRLGEQYF. CDR3 bases: TGTGCCAGCAGCCGTCTAGGCGAGCAGTACTTC.

J is TRBJ1-4 and V is TRBV6-5; D gene ambiguous. Between the trimmed V and J ends, which lost 0 bases and 8 bases, there was a span of 10 bases. Germline CDR1 is MNHEY and CDR2 is SVGAGI. The CDR3 covers 14 residues. CDR3 coding DNA: TGTGCCAGCAGTTACTCGATCGGCAAAGAAAAACTGTTTTTT. As protein: CASSYSIGKEKLFF.

J is TRBJ2-5 and V is TRBV7-8; TRBD2 matches at 10 bases. Losses at the gene ends were 0 bases for V and 4 bases for J; bases not matched to a gene: 2. The CDR3 covers 15 residues. Germline CDR1 is SGHVS and CDR2 is FQNEAQ. The CDR3 DNA follows: TGTGCCAGCAGCTTAGCACCTAGCGGGGGAGAGACCCAGTACTTC. Amino acid sequence: CASSLAPSGGETQYF.

The chain uses TRBV29-1 and TRBJ2-1; D perhaps matches TRBD2 (6 bases). V was trimmed by 7 bases and J by 7 bases, leaving 17 bases between them. CDR1 and CDR2 (germline): SQVTM, ANQGSEA. CDR3 length: 13 residues. The CDR3 coding sequence is TGCAGCGGGCACCGGCCCGGGGGTAATGAGCAGTTCTTC. Its protein is CSGHRPGGNEQFF.

V is TRBV4-2 and J is TRBJ2-3, with 7 bases fitting TRBD1. V trimming: 0 bases; J trimming: 0 bases; junction bases outside the gene matches: 3. The CDR3 extends over 16 amino acids. From germline, CDR1 is LGHNA and CDR2 YNFKEQ. The CDR3: CASSQEQGFSTDTQYF. CDR3 bases: TGTGCCAGCAGCCAAGAACAGGGGTTTAGCACAGATACGCAGTATTTT.

This clone was detected once. V usage is TRBV7-6 and J usage is TRBJ1-1; TRBD1 is a possible D gene (5 bases). Germline values: CDR1 SGHVS, CDR2 FNYEAQ. V lost 1 base to trimming and J lost 8 bases, with 20 bases between them. This CDR3 spans 16 amino acids. The CDR3 DNA reads as TGTGCCAGCAGCTTAGGGTCCGGGACCGCTCCTGGGGAAGCTTTCTTT. Translation gives CASSLGSGTAPGEAFF. The whole variable domain, filled in from reference TRBV7-6 and TRBJ1-1, reads GAGVSQSPRYKVTKRGQDVALRCDPISGHVSLYWYRQALGQGPEFLTYFNYEAQQDKSGLPNDRFSAERPEGSISTLTIQRTEQRDSAMYRCASSLGSGTAPGEAFFGQGTRLTVV.

This clone was counted only a few times. The CDR3 protein is CASSLGPGQGAYEQYF. In nucleotides, the CDR3 is TGTGCCAGCAGCTTGGGACCGGGACAGGGGGCCTACGAGCAGTACTTC. This chain joins TRBV7-9 and TRBJ2-7, with 11 bases identical to TRBD1. The CDR3 runs to 16 residues. CDR1 is SEHNR, CDR2 FQNEAQ, per germline (reference sequence). Trimming cost V 3 bases and J 2 bases; bases outside gene matches: 6.

The chain joins TRBV5-1 to TRBJ2-5, with D perhaps given as TRBD1 or TRBD2 (5 bases each). This CDR3 has 15 residues. Germline values: CDR1 SGHRS, CDR2 YFSETQ. V was shortened by 1 base and J by 2 bases, with 12 bases between the two germline ends. As DNA, the CDR3 is TGCGCCAGCAGCTTGTCCGGGACGCCACAAGAGACCCAGTACTTC. It specifies CASSLSGTPQETQYF.

The rearrangement uses TRBV11-2 and TRBJ2-7, with D possibly being TRBD2 (7 bases). V lost 4 bases and J 5 bases, leaving 18 bases between the germline ends. The CDR3 contains 15 residues. The V gene's germline CDR1 is SGHAT and CDR2 FQNNGV. CDR3 loop: CASSSGMGGRDEQYF. The CDR3, as DNA: TGTGCCAGCAGCTCCGGTATGGGGGGGCGTGACGAGCAGTACTTC.

V usage is TRBV5-5 and J usage is TRBJ1-4; 10 nucleotides line up with TRBD1. Germline loops: CDR1 SGHKS, CDR2 YYEKEE (reference sequence). The length of the CDR3 is 14 residues. V lost 5 bases to trimming and J lost 7 bases; unmatched junction nucleotides: 5. CDR3 coding DNA: TGTGCCAGCAGGGAGACAGGGGGCGGTGAAAAACTGTTTTTT. This gives the protein CASRETGGGEKLFF.

The chain combines TRBV5-1 with TRBJ2-7; perhaps TRBD2 as D (6 bases). The CDR3 is made up of 15 amino acids. V lost 2 bases to trimming and J lost 5 bases, with 17 bases between them. Germline loops: CDR1 SGHRS, CDR2 YFSETQ. The CDR3 DNA sequence: TGCGCCAGCAGCTTAGGGTCACGGGGGTCAAACGAGCAGTACTTC. It encodes CASSLGSRGSNEQYF. The variable domain in full, with the rest retrieved from reference TRBV5-1 and TRBJ2-7, is KAGVTQTPRYLIKTRGQQVTLSCSPISGHRSVSWYQQTPGQGLQFLFEYFSETQRNKGNFPGRFSGRQFSNSRSEMNVSTLELGDSALYLCASSLGSRGSNEQYFGPGTRLTVT.

Concerning this clone itself: The junction does not match germline at one end; this may be a read error. This chain links TRBV12-5 with TRBJ2-4; maybe TRBD2 (7 bases). This CDR3 spans 16 amino acids. Germline CDR1 and CDR2: LGHNT and FRNRAP. The CDR3 sequence: CASGLGGLGAKNIQYF. In DNA, the CDR3 is TGTGCTAGTGGATTGGGGGGGCTAGGGGCCAAAAACATTCAGTACTTC.

The CDR3 nucleotides are TGTGCCTGGAGTACGGGACCGATTATAAATGAGCAGTTCTTC. Residues: CAWSTGPIINEQFF. This rearrangement joins TRBV30 to TRBJ2-1; perhaps D is TRBD1 or TRBD2 (5 bases each). CDR3 length equals 14 residues. Trimming took off 2 bases at V and 7 bases at J, with 15 bases between the two ends. Germline CDR1 reads GTSNPN; CDR2 reads SVGIG (reference sequence).

The V gene is TRBV29-1, the J gene TRBJ1-3; 8 nucleotides line up with TRBD1. Germline loops: CDR1 SQVTM, CDR2 ANQGSEA. J lost 7 bases, V lost 4 bases, and 0 bases had no gene match. This CDR3 is 11 amino acids long. CDR3 DNA: TGCAGCGTTGGACAGGGGAACACCATATATTTT. Encoded protein: CSVGQGNTIYF.

The genes are TRBV6-6 and TRBJ2-1; D unresolved. V dropped 2 bases and J dropped 4 bases, with 6 bases sitting between them. CDR1 and CDR2 (germline): MNHNY, SVGAGI (reference sequence). The CDR3 consists of 13 residues. CDR3 in DNA: TGTGCCAGCAGTTACGTCGCATACAATGAGCAGTTCTTC. Its protein product is CASSYVAYNEQFF.